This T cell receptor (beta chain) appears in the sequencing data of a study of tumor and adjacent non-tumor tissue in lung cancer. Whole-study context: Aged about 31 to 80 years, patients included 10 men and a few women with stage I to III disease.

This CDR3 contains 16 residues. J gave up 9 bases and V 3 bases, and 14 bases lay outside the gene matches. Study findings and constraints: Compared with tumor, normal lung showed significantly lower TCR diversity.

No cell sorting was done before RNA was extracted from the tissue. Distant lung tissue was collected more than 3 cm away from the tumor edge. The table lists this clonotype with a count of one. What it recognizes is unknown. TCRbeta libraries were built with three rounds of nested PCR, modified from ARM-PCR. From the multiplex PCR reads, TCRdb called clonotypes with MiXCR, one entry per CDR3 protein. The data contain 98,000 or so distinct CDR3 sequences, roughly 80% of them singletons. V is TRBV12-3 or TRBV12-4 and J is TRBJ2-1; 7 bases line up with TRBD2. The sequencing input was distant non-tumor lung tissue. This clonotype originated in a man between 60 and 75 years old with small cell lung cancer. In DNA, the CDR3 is TGTGCCAGCAGTTTGCCGGCGGGAGAGCCGAGATCTGAGCAGTTCTTC. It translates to CASSLPAGEPRSEQFF.